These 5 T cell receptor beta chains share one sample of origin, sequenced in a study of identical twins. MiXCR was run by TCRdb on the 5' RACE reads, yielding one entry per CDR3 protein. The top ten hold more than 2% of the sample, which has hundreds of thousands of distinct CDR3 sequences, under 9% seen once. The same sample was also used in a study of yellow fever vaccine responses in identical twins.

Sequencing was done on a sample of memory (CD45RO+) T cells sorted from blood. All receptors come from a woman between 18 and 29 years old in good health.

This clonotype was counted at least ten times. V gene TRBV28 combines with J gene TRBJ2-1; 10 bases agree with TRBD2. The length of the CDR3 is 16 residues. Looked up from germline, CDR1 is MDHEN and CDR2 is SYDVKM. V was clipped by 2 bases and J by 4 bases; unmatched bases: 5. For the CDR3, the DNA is TGTGCCAGCAGTTTACTGAGCGGGGGGGGTTACAATGAGCAGTTCTTC. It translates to CASSLLSGGGYNEQFF.

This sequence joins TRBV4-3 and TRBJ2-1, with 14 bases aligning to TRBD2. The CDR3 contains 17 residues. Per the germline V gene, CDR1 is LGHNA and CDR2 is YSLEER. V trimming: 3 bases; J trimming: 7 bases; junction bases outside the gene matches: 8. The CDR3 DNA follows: TGCGCCAGCAGCCAGACAAGACTAGCGGGAGGGCCTAATGAGCAGTTCTTC. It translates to CASSQTRLAGGPNEQFF.

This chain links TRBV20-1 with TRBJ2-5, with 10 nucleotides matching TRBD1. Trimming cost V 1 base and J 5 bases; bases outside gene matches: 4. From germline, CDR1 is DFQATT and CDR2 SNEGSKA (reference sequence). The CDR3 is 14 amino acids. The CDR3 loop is CSARVGTGVETQYF. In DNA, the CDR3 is TGCAGTGCTAGAGTCGGGACAGGGGTTGAGACCCAGTACTTC.

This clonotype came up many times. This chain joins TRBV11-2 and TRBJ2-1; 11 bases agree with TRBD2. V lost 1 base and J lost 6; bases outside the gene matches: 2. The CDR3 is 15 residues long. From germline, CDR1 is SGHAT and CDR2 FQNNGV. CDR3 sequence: CASSLGSGRANEQFF. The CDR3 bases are TGTGCCAGCAGCTTAGGTAGCGGGAGGGCCAATGAGCAGTTCTTC.

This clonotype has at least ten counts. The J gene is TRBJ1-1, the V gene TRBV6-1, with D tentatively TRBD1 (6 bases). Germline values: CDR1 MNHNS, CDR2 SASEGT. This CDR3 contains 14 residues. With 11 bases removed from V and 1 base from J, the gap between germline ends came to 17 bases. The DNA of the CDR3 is TGTGCCGCCTGGAGAGGGGGAAGGAACACTGAAGCTTTCTTT. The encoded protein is CAAWRGGRNTEAFF.